This TCR beta chain emerged from a study of blood T cell repertoires in COVID-19. For this clone: This specimen includes other DNA sequences encoding the same CDR3.

CDR1 SGHRS and CDR2 YFSETQ come from the germline V gene. CDR3 length: 13 amino acids. V shed 4 bases, J shed 3 bases, and the junction held 4 bases outside the gene matches. Clones were read by immunoSEQ multiplex PCR, and TCRdb kept only the in-frame ones, dropping some. The repertoire includes approximately 280,000 clones, 75% to 90% of them detected once, and around 2.1% sits in the top ten. The chain joins TRBV5-1 to TRBJ2-7, with 7 positions matching TRBD1. The source material was peripheral blood. This receptor was obtained from a man aged 50 or older with acute or convalescent COVID-19. Here the CDR3 reads CASSLQGSYEQYF. Written as DNA, the CDR3 is TGCGCCAGCAGCCTACAGGGGAGCTACGAGCAGTACTTC.